One and the same sample provided the 24 T cell receptor beta chains below, sequenced in a study of blood T cells in healthy people across ages (dated by TCRdb to about 2015). To prepare the library, 5' RACE was applied. Sequencing relied on an Illumina HiSeq 2500. A second PCR of roughly 7 to 12 cycles was run with a J-beta primer mix and a sample-barcoded 5' primer. TCRdb reanalyzed the raw reads on its own, using fastp at Q25 for trimming and MiXCR for clone calling, and kept in-frame beta chains. When rows share a CDR3 protein, they turn into one entry using the most common DNA and genes. For this sample there are over a million distinct CDR3 sequences; 40% to 50% appear just once. The ten biggest clones cover roughly 7.9% of the sample. The material sequenced was blood. The origin of the receptors is a woman aged 18-30 years in good health.

This clonotype was observed a handful of times. The J gene is TRBJ2-3, the V gene TRBV7-9; 7 bases map to TRBD2. Losses at the gene ends were 1 base for V and 0 bases for J; bases not matched to a gene: 4. The germline gives CDR1 SEHNR, CDR2 FQNEAQ (reference sequence). The CDR3 totals 16 residues. The CDR3 reads CASSLGAGDSTDTQYF. CDR3 sequence (DNA): TGTGCCAGCAGCTTAGGGGCGGGAGACAGCACAGATACGCAGTATTTT.

This clonotype was counted many times. The chain joins TRBV5-1 to TRBJ1-1; TRBD1 matches at 7 bases. The CDR3 contains 14 residues. V shed 2 bases and J 1 base; nucleotides not matched to a gene: 2. Germline CDR1 reads SGHRS; CDR2 reads YFSETQ. As DNA, the CDR3 is TGCGCCAGCAGCTTCGGGACAGCGAACACTGAAGCTTTCTTT. Its translation is CASSFGTANTEAFF.

The chain recombines TRBV5-4 with TRBJ2-1; maybe TRBD1 (5 bases). The CDR3 extends over 16 amino acids. Trimming stripped 1 base from V and 6 bases from J, with 17 bases between. Germline-derived CDR1 and CDR2 are SGHNT and YYREEE (reference sequence). In DNA form, the CDR3 reads TGTGCCAGCAGCTTGCGTGGAGCAGGGCTGGGCAATGAGCAGTTCTTC. Amino acids: CASSLRGAGLGNEQFF.

This clonotype was recorded a few times. V usage is TRBV27 and J usage is TRBJ2-1; D gene unclear. Germline V gene lookup returns CDR1 MNHEY and CDR2 SMNVEV (reference sequence). The germline V and J ends were trimmed by 7 bases and 3 bases, with 19 bases remaining between them. The CDR3 spans 16 residues. The CDR3 protein is CASIGLGLGIYNEQFF. The CDR3 coding sequence is TGTGCCAGCATCGGGTTAGGCTTGGGGATCTACAATGAGCAGTTCTTC.

This clonotype turned up a few times. V gene TRBV6-6 combines with J gene TRBJ2-5, with D perhaps assigned TRBD1 or TRBD2 (5 bases each). Trimming stripped 8 bases from V and 1 base from J, with 17 bases between. This CDR3 is built from 15 residues. Germline-derived CDR1 and CDR2 are MNHNY and SVGAGI (reference sequence). The CDR3 reads CASDPARGFQETQYF. For the CDR3, the DNA is TGTGCCAGCGACCCCGCGAGGGGATTCCAAGAGACCCAGTACTTC.

This sequence joins TRBV7-2 and TRBJ2-1; 9 bases are a match to TRBD1. After removal of 0 bases from V and 7 bases from J, the junction contained 4 bases not matched to a gene. Germline V gives CDR1 SGHTA, CDR2 FQGNSA. This CDR3 spans 15 amino acids. CDR3 in DNA: TGTGCCAGCAGCTTAGCAGGGACAGGGCAGAATGAGCAGTTCTTC. Protein: CASSLAGTGQNEQFF.

The chain has TRBV6-5 and TRBJ2-1; the D gene is possibly TRBD2 (6 bases). The CDR3 has 17 amino acids. Per the germline V gene, CDR1 is MNHEY and CDR2 is SVGAGI. V shed 0 bases and J shed 10 bases, with 22 bases lying between them. The CDR3 DNA follows: TGTGCCAGCAGTTACTCAAAGGTAGCGGCACTCTCTCGGGAGCAGTTCTTC. Translating gives CASSYSKVAALSREQFF.

V and J are TRBV5-1 and TRBJ1-6; D is unresolved. Trimming stripped 0 bases from V and 6 bases from J, with 13 bases between. Per the germline V gene, CDR1 is SGHRS and CDR2 is YFSETQ. CDR3 length: 16 residues. The CDR3: CASSLESLNANSPLHF. CDR3 bases: TGCGCCAGCAGCTTGGAGTCCCTTAACGCTAATTCACCCCTCCACTTT.

This clonotype was picked up a small number of times. This chain links TRBV7-2 with TRBJ2-7; 7 bases line up with TRBD2. The CDR3 sequence is 16 residues long. The V segment lost 5 bases and the J segment 0 bases; nucleotides outside the gene matches: 10. CDR1 is SGHTA, CDR2 FQGNSA, per germline. CDR3 sequence reads: CASSRGTGTNSYEQYF. As DNA, the CDR3 is TGTGCCAGCAGCCGTGGGACCGGGACTAACTCCTACGAGCAGTACTTC.

In its sample, this clonotype was seen a few times. This sequence joins TRBV5-1 and TRBJ2-1; 11 bases agree with TRBD2. V lost 5 bases, J lost 6 bases, and 7 bases stayed unmatched. The CDR3 length is 15 residues. Germline V gives CDR1 SGHRS, CDR2 YFSETQ. Here the CDR3 reads CASRGGTSGFNEQFF. The CDR3 nucleotides are TGCGCCAGCAGGGGGGGGACTAGCGGATTCAATGAGCAGTTCTTC. Complete variable domain (other parts from reference TRBV5-1 and TRBJ2-1): KAGVTQTPRYLIKTRGQQVTLSCSPISGHRSVSWYQQTPGQGLQFLFEYFSETQRNKGNFPGRFSGRQFSNSRSEMNVSTLELGDSALYLCASRGGTSGFNEQFFGPGTRLTVL.

The rearrangement uses TRBV7-9 and TRBJ1-2; D is perhaps TRBD1 (5 bases). V gave up 5 bases and J gave up 2 bases, with 15 bases separating them. The germline gives CDR1 SEHNR, CDR2 FQNEAQ (reference sequence). CDR3 size: 15 residues. CDR3: CASSPGPSRNYGYTF. The CDR3 DNA is TGTGCCAGCAGCCCGGGGCCCTCCAGAAACTATGGCTACACCTTC.

The table lists this clonotype with a few counts. This sequence joins TRBV12-3 or TRBV12-4 and TRBJ1-6; tentatively, D is TRBD1 (6 bases). The V end lost 1 base, the J end lost 9 bases, and 16 bases lay between the germline ends. This CDR3 region has 16 residues. The DNA of the CDR3 is TGTGCCAGCAGTTTAGGGGCGCAGGGGAATGGTTCACCCCTCCACTTT. Translated, it gives CASSLGAQGNGSPLHF.

The chain is built from TRBV7-9 and TRBJ2-3; no reliable D call. The CDR3 sequence is 14 residues long. The germline V gene has CDR1 SEHNR and CDR2 FQNEAQ (reference sequence). V shed 6 bases and J shed 4 bases, with 14 bases lying between them. DNA for the CDR3: TGTGCCAGCAGTCCTACTGCCTACGCAGATACGCAGTATTTT. It specifies CASSPTAYADTQYF.

This chain uses TRBV6-5 with TRBJ1-1; TRBD1 matches at 7 bases. The germline V gene has CDR1 MNHEY and CDR2 SVGAGI. V trimming: 6 bases; J trimming: 6 bases; junction bases outside the gene matches: 10. CDR3 length: 14 amino acids. CDR3 sequence reads: CASSPDRVAPEAFF. DNA of the CDR3: TGTGCCAGCAGCCCCGACAGGGTCGCCCCTGAAGCTTTCTTT.

This clonotype came up a few times. V and J are TRBV6-5 and TRBJ1-5; D is unclear. Germline V gene lookup returns CDR1 MNHEY and CDR2 SVGAGI. This CDR3 is 14 amino acids long. Deletions cut 4 bases from V and 0 bases from J, with 7 bases between. CDR3 sequence: CASSSPSSNQPQHF. The CDR3, as DNA: TGTGCCAGCAGTTCCCCGAGTAGCAATCAGCCCCAGCATTTT.

This clonotype has only a few counts. The V call is TRBV5-1, the J call TRBJ2-5; a weak D match, TRBD1 (5 bases). V was shortened by 0 bases and J by 11 bases, with 20 bases between the two germline ends. Germline V gene sequence: CDR1 SGHRS, CDR2 YFSETQ. The CDR3 is 15 residues long. The DNA of the CDR3 is TGCGCCAGCAGCTTGGCCAAAGGACCCAGGGATGAGCAGTACTTC. Residues: CASSLAKGPRDEQYF. The variable domain in full, completed from reference TRBV5-1 and TRBJ2-5, reads KAGVTQTPRYLIKTRGQQVTLSCSPISGHRSVSWYQQTPGQGLQFLFEYFSETQRNKGNFPGRFSGRQFSNSRSEMNVSTLELGDSALYLCASSLAKGPRDEQYFGPGTRLLVL.

There are a few counts of this clonotype. V and J are TRBV2 and TRBJ2-6; D is uncertain. V gave up 3 bases and J gave up 0 bases, with 6 bases separating them. This CDR3 contains 15 residues. Germline V CDR1 and CDR2: SNHLY, FYNNEI. DNA of the CDR3: TGTGCCAGCAGTGAGCAGGACTCTGGGGCCAACGTCCTGACTTTC. Protein: CASSEQDSGANVLTF.

The chain employs TRBV14 and TRBJ1-2, with D unresolved. Germline lookup yields CDR1 SGHDN and CDR2 FVKESK. The ends were cut back, 0 bases at V and 4 bases at J, with 9 bases in the middle. This CDR3 region has 14 residues. CDR3 DNA: TGTGCCAGCAGCCAAGATGTGGCAGCCTATGGCTACACCTTC. This sequence encodes CASSQDVAAYGYTF.

This chain connects TRBV20-1 to TRBJ2-1; no reliable D call. V gave up 0 bases and J gave up 2 bases, with 11 bases separating them. This CDR3 contains 15 residues. Germline CDR1 is DFQATT and CDR2 is SNEGSKA (reference sequence). The CDR3 bases are TGCAGTGCTAGAGATAGTGCGGTTGCCTACAATGAGCAGTTCTTC. This translates into CSARDSAVAYNEQFF.

The V and J genes are TRBV7-7 and TRBJ2-1, with a weak D call TRBD2 (6 bases). V was pared by 1 base and J by 3 bases, with 16 bases between. Per the germline V gene, CDR1 is SSHAT and CDR2 is FNYEAQ (reference sequence). The CDR3 spans 17 residues. The CDR3 region is CASSLGRGGGVYNEQFF. The CDR3 coding sequence is TGTGCCAGCAGCTTAGGAAGAGGCGGAGGGGTCTACAATGAGCAGTTCTTC.

This clonotype was found a few times. The chain is built from TRBV27 and TRBJ2-1, with 10 bases lining up with TRBD2. With 8 bases clipped from V and 3 bases from J, the junction kept 7 bases outside the gene matches. The CDR3 extends over 15 amino acids. Per the germline V gene, CDR1 is MNHEY and CDR2 is SMNVEV (reference sequence). The CDR3 sequence is CASQPAGGIYNEQFF. In nucleotides, the CDR3 is TGTGCCAGCCAGCCAGCGGGAGGGATCTACAATGAGCAGTTCTTC.

This clonotype occurred a few times. The chain uses TRBV28 and TRBJ1-1; the D is unclear. CDR1 and CDR2 from the germline V gene are MDHEN and SYDVKM. This CDR3 comprises 13 residues. V dropped 8 bases and J dropped 6 bases, with 16 bases sitting between them. CDR3 sequence (DNA): TGTGCCAGCTATAACTTTGAGGGTTCTGAAGCTTTCTTT. This translates into CASYNFEGSEAFF.

The chain recombines TRBV20-1 with TRBJ2-3; 7 bases fit TRBD1. J gave up 2 bases and V 5 bases, and 10 bases lay outside the gene matches. The CDR3 spans 15 residues. Germline CDR1 is DFQATT and CDR2 is SNEGSKA (reference sequence). CDR3 sequence (DNA): TGCAGTGCTTGGGGACAGCGGAGTATCACAGATACGCAGTATTTT. Amino acids: CSAWGQRSITDTQYF.

V gene TRBV29-1 combines with J gene TRBJ2-2; no definite D call. CDR1 and CDR2 from the germline V gene are SQVTM and ANQGSEA. Trimming pared 4 bases from V and 5 bases from J, leaving 5 bases between. The CDR3 loop spans 11 amino acids. As DNA, the CDR3 is TGCAGCGTTGGGAATACCGGGGAGCTGTTTTTT. This translates into CSVGNTGELFF.